The 20 T cell receptor beta chains below were found in one sample sequenced in a study of shared clonotypes between healthy human individuals. Measured with immunoSEQ multiplex PCR; TCRdb has only the in-frame clones, and not every one. The sample contains about 520,000 clones, about 96% of which appear only once. Material for sequencing was naive CD4+ T cells sorted from blood. Subset specified: CD45RA+ positively selected. The source is a young woman in good health.

The chain has TRBV7-2 and TRBJ1-1, with D perhaps TRBD1 (5 bases). The CDR3 covers 16 residues. Trimming removed 5 bases at V and 0 bases at J, with 16 bases between. Germline-derived CDR1 and CDR2 are SGHTA and FQGNSA. The CDR3 DNA is TGTGCCAGCAGCCTTTGGGCAGGGTCAATGAACACTGAAGCTTTCTTT. It yields the protein CASSLWAGSMNTEAFF.

This chain uses TRBV15 with TRBJ2-7; the D is unclear. The V gene's germline CDR1 is LNHNV and CDR2 YYDKDF (reference sequence). This CDR3 contains 13 residues. V was pared by 2 bases and J by 6 bases, with 11 bases between. The CDR3 DNA sequence: TGTGCCACCAGCAGACCCCCAGCGAGCGAGCAGTACTTC. Its translation is CATSRPPASEQYF.

The chain links TRBV28 to TRBJ2-2; D is uncertain. The germline V gene has CDR1 MDHEN and CDR2 SYDVKM. Trimming shortened V by 3 bases and J by 10 bases, and 18 bases separated the two germline ends. The CDR3 runs to 15 residues. In DNA form, the CDR3 reads TGTGCCAGCAGTTTCTCCGGATCGGCCATGGCGGAGCTGTTTTTT. Translated, it gives CASSFSGSAMAELFF.

The chain joins TRBV2 to TRBJ2-5; 11 nucleotides align to TRBD1. Germline V gene sequence: CDR1 SNHLY, CDR2 FYNNEI. The CDR3 consists of 15 residues. V lost 2 bases to trimming and J lost 4 bases; unmatched junction nucleotides: 3. The CDR3 DNA follows: TGTGCCAGCAGTGAAACTGGACAGGGGGCAGAGACCCAGTACTTC. Protein product: CASSETGQGAETQYF.

The chain uses TRBV13 and TRBJ2-7; D remains ambiguous. This CDR3 is built from 11 residues. Germline V gene lookup returns CDR1 PRHDT and CDR2 FYEKMQ (reference sequence). Trimming took off 3 bases at V and 2 bases at J, with 2 bases between the two ends. Here the CDR3 reads CASSLTYEQYF. As DNA, the CDR3 is TGTGCCAGCAGCTTGACCTACGAGCAGTACTTC. Supplemented by reference TRBV13 and TRBJ2-7, the full variable domain reads AAGVIQSPRHLIKEKRETATLKCYPIPRHDTVYWYQQGPGQDPQFLISFYEKMQSDKGSIPDRFSAQQFSDYHSELNMSSLELGDSALYFCASSLTYEQYFGPGTRLTVT.

This clone was seen once. The chain recombines TRBV6-5 with TRBJ2-3; D gene ambiguous. Trimming removed 6 bases at V and 3 bases at J, with 7 bases between. The length of the CDR3 is 12 residues. The germline CDR1 and CDR2 sequences are MNHEY and SVGAGI. The chain's CDR3 is CASRDPTDTQYF. In nucleotides, the CDR3 is TGTGCCAGCAGAGATCCGACAGATACGCAGTATTTT.

This chain uses TRBV4-1 with TRBJ2-1, with 10 bases matching TRBD2. The CDR3 runs to 19 residues. With 5 bases clipped from V and 1 base from J, the junction kept 14 bases outside the gene matches. Germline V gene data show CDR1 as MGHRA and CDR2 as YSYEKL. The CDR3 sequence is CASSSPGLATKRSYNEQFF. In DNA, the CDR3 is TGCGCCAGCAGCTCCCCGGGACTAGCGACAAAACGTTCCTACAATGAGCAGTTCTTC.

This clone was seen only a few times. This chain uses TRBV10-3 with TRBJ2-7; TRBD2 is a possible D gene (5 bases). CDR1 and CDR2 from the germline V gene are ENHRY and SYGVKD. The CDR3 is 11 residues long. The germline V and J ends were trimmed by 8 bases and 7 bases, with 12 bases remaining between them. In nucleotides, the CDR3 is TGTGCCATCTCCGGACTTGAGGAGCAGTACTTC. It translates to CAISGLEEQYF.

This sequence joins TRBV5-4 and TRBJ2-1; TRBD2 aligns across 7 bases. The V and J ends lost 2 bases and 1 base, in that order; junction bases with no gene match: 3. This CDR3 contains 15 residues. Germline CDR1 reads SGHNT; CDR2 reads YYREEE (reference sequence). The CDR3 loop is CASSLPAGSYNEQFF. CDR3 bases: TGTGCCAGCAGCTTACCAGCGGGGTCCTACAATGAGCAGTTCTTC.

The J gene is TRBJ1-5, the V gene TRBV2; the match to TRBD1 covers 7 bases. The V segment lost 5 bases and the J segment 7 bases; nucleotides outside the gene matches: 8. The CDR3 has 14 residues. CDR1 and CDR2 (germline): SNHLY, FYNNEI. DNA of the CDR3: TGTGCCAGCAGTAGACAGGGTTTTGAGCAGCCCCAGCATTTT. Encoded protein: CASSRQGFEQPQHF. Full variable domain (missing parts from reference TRBV2 and TRBJ1-5): EPEVTQTPSHQVTQMGQEVILRCVPISNHLYFYWYRQILGQKVEFLVSFYNNEISEKSEIFDDQFSVERPDGSNFTLKIRSTKLEDSAMYFCASSRQGFEQPQHFGDGTRLSIL.

The chain has TRBV6-1 and TRBJ2-1; 9 bases line up with TRBD2. With V trimmed by 6 bases and J by 10 bases, 13 bases remained unmatched. Germline loops: CDR1 MNHNS, CDR2 SASEGT. There are 15 residues in the CDR3. The CDR3 DNA reads as TGTGCCAGCAGCGACCTAGGCGGGAGGGCGGGGGAGCAGTTCTTC. The encoded protein is CASSDLGGRAGEQFF.

This clone has more than one count but fewer than ten. V gene TRBV19 combines with J gene TRBJ2-2; TRBD1 aligns across 7 bases. With V trimmed by 5 bases and J by 3 bases, 9 bases remained unmatched. This CDR3 has 16 residues. CDR1 and CDR2 (germline): LNHDA, SQIVND (reference sequence). In nucleotides, the CDR3 is TGTGCCAGTAGTCAACAGGGGTGGTATGACACCGGGGAGCTGTTTTTT. Translated: CASSQQGWYDTGELFF. Variable domain in full (rest from reference TRBV19 and TRBJ2-2): DGGITQSPKYLFRKEGQNVTLSCEQNLNHDAMYWYRQDPGQGLRLIYYSQIVNDFQKGDIAEGYSVSREKKESFPLTVTSAQKNPTAFYLCASSQQGWYDTGELFFGEGSRLTVL.

The V gene is TRBV6-6, the J gene TRBJ2-1; unclear D gene. Trimming pared 6 bases from V and 7 bases from J, leaving 16 bases between. CDR1 MNHNY and CDR2 SVGAGI come from the germline V gene (reference sequence). The CDR3 spans 14 residues. The CDR3 coding sequence is TGTGCCAGCAGGATTAGACCCGAGTGGAATGAGCAGTTCTTC. This encodes CASRIRPEWNEQFF.

This clone has a handful of counts. The genes are TRBV30 and TRBJ1-2; TRBD1 matches at 10 bases. CDR3 size: 13 residues. Unmatched junction bases numbered 2, after V lost 0 bases and J lost 7 bases. Germline V lookup: CDR1 GTSNPN, CDR2 SVGIG (reference sequence). The CDR3 sequence: CAWSVGTGVGYTF. The DNA for the CDR3 is TGTGCCTGGAGTGTTGGGACAGGGGTTGGCTACACCTTC.

This chain uses TRBV30 with TRBJ1-5; D is uncertain. V shed 0 bases and J shed 4 bases, with 7 bases lying between them. The CDR3 has 13 residues. Germline values: CDR1 GTSNPN, CDR2 SVGIG (reference sequence). The CDR3 spells CAWSVGWNQPQHF. The CDR3 DNA sequence: TGTGCCTGGAGTGTAGGATGGAATCAGCCCCAGCATTTT.

This chain joins TRBV5-4 and TRBJ2-1, with TRBD1 identical over 7 bases. Germline values: CDR1 SGHNT, CDR2 YYREEE (reference sequence). The CDR3 is made up of 16 amino acids. Trimming cost V 4 bases and J 3 bases; bases outside gene matches: 10. The CDR3 DNA reads TGTGCCAGCAGCACTCAGGACAGGAGCATCTACAATGAGCAGTTCTTC. Its translation: CASSTQDRSIYNEQFF.

The chain couples TRBV4-2 to TRBJ2-7; D might be TRBD2 (5 bases). Trimming removed 4 bases at V and 3 bases at J, with 16 bases between. This CDR3 has 15 residues. Germline CDR1 LGHNA, CDR2 YNFKEQ. For the CDR3, the DNA is TGTGCCAGCAGCCTAGGGAGCGGATATCTCTACGAGCAGTACTTC. Its protein product is CASSLGSGYLYEQYF.

The V and J genes are TRBV5-6 and TRBJ2-2; D gene uncertain. This CDR3 comprises 13 residues. Germline V gives CDR1 SGHDT, CDR2 YYEEEE. Trimming removed 0 bases from V and 4 bases from J, with 4 bases in between. The CDR3 here is CASSLGVTGELFF. Written as DNA, the CDR3 is TGTGCCAGCAGCTTGGGGGTCACCGGGGAGCTGTTTTTT.

This chain uses TRBV14 with TRBJ2-7, with 8 nucleotides matching TRBD2. The V segment lost 3 bases and the J segment 2 bases; nucleotides outside the gene matches: 9. CDR3 length equals 16 residues. Germline V gives CDR1 SGHDN, CDR2 FVKESK. CDR3 sequence: CASSHLGSGSAYEQYF. For the CDR3, the DNA is TGTGCCAGCAGCCATTTGGGGAGCGGGAGCGCCTACGAGCAGTACTTC.

This rearrangement joins TRBV7-9 to TRBJ2-1, with 7 bases matching TRBD2. The CDR3 consists of 15 residues. V shed 5 bases and J 4 bases; nucleotides not matched to a gene: 8. CDR1 SEHNR and CDR2 FQNEAQ come from the germline V gene (reference sequence). CDR3: CASSLGLDGYNEQFF. The DNA for the CDR3 is TGTGCCAGCAGCCTAGGACTAGACGGATACAATGAGCAGTTCTTC.